This T cell receptor (beta chain) emerged from a study of blood T cell repertoires in COVID-19. Using immunoSEQ multiplex PCR, the repertoire was profiled, and TCRdb retains in-frame clones only, with some absent. The sample consists of about half a million clones, 89% of them appearing once. From germline, CDR1 is SGHDT and CDR2 YYEEEE. This CDR3 has 12 amino acids. The V segment lost 4 bases and the J segment 3 bases; nucleotides outside the gene matches: 0. Patients of the Seattle cohort, enrolled during active infection, were followed longitudinally. The material sequenced was peripheral blood. This clonotype was sampled from a man aged 18 to 29 with COVID-19, enrolled during active disease. This sequence joins TRBV5-6 and TRBJ2-7; 8 bases map to TRBD2. CDR3 protein: CASSRGGYEQYF. The CDR3 nucleotides are TGTGCCAGCAGCCGGGGGGGCTACGAGCAGTACTTC.